This entry lists 25 T cell receptor beta chains sequenced from one sample in a study of cytomegalovirus exposure and HLA in healthy donors. 13 Jbeta primers and 60 Vbeta primers were used for the PCR. The method was immunoSEQ multiplex PCR; TCRdb's version includes in-frame clones alone and lacks a portion of them. The sample lists about 180,000 clones, 77% occurring once. Sequences were obtained from PBMCs. Every receptor here comes from a man younger than 35 in good health and CMV-seronegative.

The V and J genes are TRBV9 and TRBJ2-3; D is unresolved. The CDR3 runs to 13 residues. CDR1 SGDLS and CDR2 YYNGEE come from the germline V gene. The V end lost 4 bases, the J end lost 5 bases, and 11 bases lay between the germline ends. The CDR3 DNA is TGTGCCAGCAGCCCCCCCCAACAAGATACGCAGTATTTT. It codes for CASSPPQQDTQYF.

Points on this clone: A junction boundary mismatches the germline segment, possibly from a read error. V gene TRBV29-1 combines with J gene TRBJ1-2; D is perhaps TRBD1 (5 bases). The CDR3 consists of 13 residues. CDR1 and CDR2 from the germline V gene are SQVTM and ANQGSEA. The CDR3 protein is CSVERGTGITYPF. CDR3 DNA: TGCAGCGTTGAAAGGGGCACAGGAATTACCTACCCCTTC.

V and J are TRBV6-6 and TRBJ2-7; TRBD1 aligns across 9 bases. The CDR3 runs 13 residues. Germline CDR1 MNHNY, CDR2 SVGAGI (reference sequence). J was trimmed by 3 bases and V by 6 bases; bases with no gene match: 3. CDR3 DNA sequence: TGTGCCAGCAGCCGGGGACAGGGCTACGAGCAGTACTTC. It specifies CASSRGQGYEQYF.

Turning to this clone: Distinct nucleotide sequences in the sample also encode this CDR3. J is TRBJ2-3 and V is TRBV5-4, with 8 bases aligning to TRBD1. Germline CDR1 SGHNT, CDR2 YYREEE (reference sequence). The CDR3 contains 17 residues. V was clipped by 3 bases and J by 1 base; unmatched bases: 10. CDR3 amino acids: CASSWKRTGLGTDTQYF. In DNA, the CDR3 is TGTGCCAGCAGCTGGAAGAGGACAGGGTTGGGCACAGATACGCAGTATTTT.

V and J are TRBV7-6 and TRBJ2-1; 8 bases map to TRBD1. This CDR3 spans 14 amino acids. Germline V gene sequence: CDR1 SGHVS, CDR2 FNYEAQ. V gave up 0 bases and J gave up 12 bases; unmatched junction bases: 7. CDR3 in DNA: TGTGCCAGCAGCTTAGCCCAGGGGGCGAGGAGGCAGTTCTTC. This translates into CASSLAQGARRQFF. Based on the CDR3 plus reference TRBV7-6 and TRBJ2-1, the full variable domain is GAGVSQSPRYKVTKRGQDVALRCDPISGHVSLYWYRQALGQGPEFLTYFNYEAQQDKSGLPNDRFSAERPEGSISTLTIQRTEQRDSAMYRCASSLAQGARRQFFGPGTRLTVL.

As regards this clone: Relative to the germline gene, one junction end is altered; a read error may explain this. The rearrangement joins TRBV7-2 to TRBJ2-5; TRBD1 might be the D (5 bases). The CDR3 length is 13 residues. Germline CDR1 is SGHTA and CDR2 is FQGNSA. CDR3 sequence reads: CASSQDSQETQYF. Here the CDR3 DNA reads TGCGCCAGCAGCCAAGACAGCCAAGAGACCCAGTACTTC.

The chain joins TRBV19 to TRBJ1-4; D is possibly TRBD1 (5 bases). V lost 3 bases and J 8 bases, leaving 16 bases between the germline ends. This CDR3 contains 15 residues. CDR1 is LNHDA, CDR2 SQIVND, per germline (reference sequence). CDR3 loop: CASSMVGGFNEKLFF. In DNA form, the CDR3 reads TGTGCCAGTAGTATGGTCGGGGGGTTCAACGAAAAACTGTTTTTT.

The chain joins TRBV30 to TRBJ2-7, with D possibly TRBD2 on 5 matching bases. Trimming took off 4 bases at V and 3 bases at J, with 16 bases between the two ends. CDR3 length: 14 residues. Germline V CDR1 and CDR2: GTSNPN, SVGIG (reference sequence). This CDR3 reads CAWNPKDWIYEQYF. The CDR3, as DNA: TGTGCCTGGAACCCCAAGGACTGGATCTACGAGCAGTACTTC.

The V gene is TRBV18, the J gene TRBJ2-3; TRBD1 matches 9 bases. Germline CDR1 KGHSH, CDR2 LQKENI. The CDR3 extends over 15 amino acids. The V segment lost 3 bases and the J segment 5 bases; nucleotides outside the gene matches: 6. CDR3 nucleotide sequence: TGTGCCAGCTCACCTGGGACAGGGCTCGTAGATACGCAGTATTTT. Translated: CASSPGTGLVDTQYF.

The chain joins TRBV18 to TRBJ2-5; possible D gene TRBD2, 6 bases. Germline loops: CDR1 KGHSH, CDR2 LQKENI. The CDR3 runs 13 residues. The ends were cut back, 4 bases at V and 4 bases at J, with 10 bases in the middle. The CDR3 nucleotides are TGTGCCAGCTCACGCAATAGCGGAGAGACCCAGTACTTC. It translates to CASSRNSGETQYF.

The rearrangement uses TRBV7-9 and TRBJ1-2; D gene unclear. Germline V gene lookup returns CDR1 SEHNR and CDR2 FQNEAQ (reference sequence). Trimming took 5 bases from V and 7 from J, leaving 14 bases between them. This CDR3 spans 13 amino acids. CDR3 loop: CASSPSAGSGYTF. CDR3 sequence (DNA): TGTGCCAGCAGCCCCTCGGCGGGGAGTGGCTACACCTTC.

The chain recombines TRBV14 with TRBJ2-5, with a tentative D call TRBD1 (5 bases). V was clipped by 4 bases and J by 3 bases, with 15 bases between them. The CDR3 extends over 15 amino acids. Looked up from germline, CDR1 is SGHDN and CDR2 is FVKESK. The CDR3 loop is CASSPRRQPKETQYF. The CDR3 bases are TGTGCCAGCAGCCCCCGACGACAGCCCAAAGAGACCCAGTACTTC.

V gene TRBV11-3 combines with J gene TRBJ1-2; TRBD1 matches at 10 bases. CDR1 and CDR2 (germline): SGHNT, YENEEA. V trimming: 5 bases; J trimming: 7 bases; junction bases outside the gene matches: 19. The CDR3 totals 18 residues. CDR3: CASSQVSRRGQGLGGYTF. In nucleotides, the CDR3 is TGTGCCAGCAGCCAAGTATCACGCCGGGGACAGGGGCTCGGTGGCTACACCTTC. The full variable domain, completed using reference TRBV11-3 and TRBJ1-2, is EAGVVQSPRYKIIEKKQPVAFWCNPISGHNTLYWYLQNLGQGPELLIRYENEEAVDDSQLPKDRFSAERLKGVDSTLKIQPAELGDSAVYLCASSQVSRRGQGLGGYTFGSGTRLTVV.

CDR3 bases: TGTGCCAGCAGACTAACTAGCGTTTCGTCCTACGAGCAGTACTTC. Encoded protein: CASRLTSVSSYEQYF. The V and J genes are TRBV6-5 and TRBJ2-7, with 7 bases fitting TRBD2. The CDR3 length is 15 residues. Germline CDR1 is MNHEY and CDR2 is SVGAGI. The V and J ends lost 6 bases and 1 base, in that order; junction bases with no gene match: 9.

This rearrangement joins TRBV7-9 to TRBJ2-1, with 9 nucleotides matching TRBD2. The CDR3 totals 14 residues. Germline values: CDR1 SEHNR, CDR2 FQNEAQ (reference sequence). Here the CDR3 reads CAVPAGGPYNEQFF. Here the CDR3 DNA reads TGTGCTGTACCGGCGGGAGGGCCTTACAATGAGCAGTTCTTC.

This rearrangement joins TRBV7-3 to TRBJ2-1, with 10 bases that match TRBD2. Germline loops: CDR1 SGHTA, CDR2 FQGTGA. The junction had 4 bases not matched to a gene; V was cut back by 5 bases and J by 3 bases. This CDR3 is built from 15 residues. CDR3 DNA sequence: TGTGCCAGCAGCCGTACTAGCGGGGTCTACAATGAGCAGTTCTTC. It yields the protein CASSRTSGVYNEQFF.

The chain links TRBV5-1 to TRBJ1-2; 9 nucleotides line up with TRBD1. Trimming at V came to 3 bases and at J to 8 bases, leaving 8 bases not matched to a gene. This CDR3 is 14 amino acids long. CDR1 and CDR2 from the germline V gene are SGHRS and YFSETQ. CDR3 loop: CASSWEQGAGGYTF. CDR3 coding DNA: TGCGCCAGCAGCTGGGAACAGGGGGCAGGCGGCTACACCTTC.

This chain joins TRBV18 and TRBJ2-3, with TRBD2 matching over 12 bases. The V gene end was trimmed by 2 bases and the J gene end by 3 bases; junction bases not matched to a gene: 3. Germline lookup yields CDR1 KGHSH and CDR2 LQKENI. This CDR3 region has 16 residues. The CDR3 DNA sequence: TGTGCCAGCTCACCATCCGGACTAGCGGGGACAGATACGCAGTATTTT. It yields the protein CASSPSGLAGTDTQYF.

The rearrangement links TRBV29-1 to TRBJ1-1; D call uncertain. The CDR3 is 15 amino acids. CDR1 SQVTM and CDR2 ANQGSEA come from the germline V gene. The V end lost 3 bases, the J end lost 0 bases, and 14 bases lay between the germline ends. The CDR3 here is CSVEEAVIMNTEAFF. The CDR3 DNA follows: TGCAGCGTTGAGGAGGCGGTGATCATGAACACTGAAGCTTTCTTT. Full variable domain (rest looked up from reference TRBV29-1 and TRBJ1-1): SAVISQKPSRDICQRGTSLTIQCQVDSQVTMMFWYRQQPGQSLTLIATANQGSEATYESGFVIDKFPISRPNLTFSTLTVSNMSPEDSSIYLCSVEEAVIMNTEAFFGQGTRLTVV.

This clone was counted a single time. The rearrangement joins TRBV28 to TRBJ1-1, with a weak D call TRBD1 (6 bases). The CDR3 is made up of 15 amino acids. The V gene's germline CDR1 is MDHEN and CDR2 SYDVKM. V was trimmed by 6 bases and J by 5 bases, leaving 19 bases between them. The CDR3 nucleotides read TGTGCCAGCAGGGCCTCCCGGGGGGCCGGGACTGAAGCTTTCTTT. Protein sequence: CASRASRGAGTEAFF.

The J gene is TRBJ2-3, the V gene TRBV5-1; 15 nucleotides agree with TRBD2. The CDR3 spans 16 residues. J lost 3 bases, V lost 3 bases, and 2 bases had no gene match. Germline V gives CDR1 SGHRS, CDR2 YFSETQ. DNA of the CDR3: TGCGCCAGCAGCTACGGACTAGCGGGAGGGACAGATACGCAGTATTTT. Translating gives CASSYGLAGGTDTQYF.

This clone was detected only a few times. The rearrangement links TRBV7-9 to TRBJ2-3; D is perhaps TRBD2 (6 bases). Between the trimmed V and J ends, which lost 9 bases and 5 bases, there was a span of 12 bases. The CDR3 contains 12 residues. Germline CDR1 and CDR2: SEHNR and FQNEAQ (reference sequence). The CDR3 DNA follows: TGTGCCAGTGAATTGGGGGGAGATACGCAGTATTTT. This gives the protein CASELGGDTQYF. Combining the CDR3 with reference TRBV7-9 and TRBJ2-3 gives the whole variable domain DTGVSQNPRHKITKRGQNVTFRCDPISEHNRLYWYRQTLGQGPEFLTYFQNEAQLEKSRLLSDRFSAERPKGSFSTLEIQRTEQGDSAMYLCASELGGDTQYFGPGTRLTVL.

V gene TRBV14 combines with J gene TRBJ2-1; 10 bases map to TRBD2. The germline gives CDR1 SGHDN, CDR2 FVKESK. The CDR3 has 14 residues. The V segment lost 8 bases and the J segment 9 bases; nucleotides outside the gene matches: 10. The CDR3 nucleotides are TGTGCCAGCGGAACTAGCGGGGTTTCCCGTGAGCAGTTCTTC. Translation: CASGTSGVSREQFF.

This chain uses TRBV11-2 with TRBJ1-2, with a weak D call TRBD1 (5 bases). The CDR3 spans 14 residues. CDR1 and CDR2 (germline): SGHAT, FQNNGV. The V and J ends lost 1 base and 3 bases respectively, with 9 bases between them. CDR3 in DNA: TGTGCCAGCAGCTTAGGCGCCAGGGACTATGGCTACACCTTC. This gives the protein CASSLGARDYGYTF.

This chain links TRBV11-2 with TRBJ2-2; D is ambiguous. Germline V gene lookup returns CDR1 SGHAT and CDR2 FQNNGV. Trimming removed 8 bases from V and 1 base from J, with 5 bases in between. The CDR3 covers 12 residues. The CDR3 DNA reads TGTGCCAGCCGTTGGAACACCGGGGAGCTGTTTTTT. Translated: CASRWNTGELFF.